The TCR beta chain described here comes from a study of T cell responses to AZD1222 COVID-19 vaccine. Clones were read by immunoSEQ multiplex PCR, and TCRdb kept only the in-frame ones, dropping some. The data contain about 190,000 clones, around 92% of them singletons. V shed 3 bases and J 7 bases; nucleotides not matched to a gene: 6. The CDR3 consists of 15 residues. CDR1 and CDR2 from the germline V gene are LGHDT and YNNKEL (reference sequence). The specimen was peripheral blood, collected on day 0 of AZD1222 vaccination. This TCR came from an adult in good health. This chain joins TRBV3-1 (or the pseudogene TRBV3-2) and TRBJ1-6; TRBD1 matches 7 bases. The CDR3 loop is CASSHTGTENSPLHF. As DNA, the CDR3 is TGTGCCAGCAGCCACACCGGGACAGAGAATTCACCCCTCCACTTT.